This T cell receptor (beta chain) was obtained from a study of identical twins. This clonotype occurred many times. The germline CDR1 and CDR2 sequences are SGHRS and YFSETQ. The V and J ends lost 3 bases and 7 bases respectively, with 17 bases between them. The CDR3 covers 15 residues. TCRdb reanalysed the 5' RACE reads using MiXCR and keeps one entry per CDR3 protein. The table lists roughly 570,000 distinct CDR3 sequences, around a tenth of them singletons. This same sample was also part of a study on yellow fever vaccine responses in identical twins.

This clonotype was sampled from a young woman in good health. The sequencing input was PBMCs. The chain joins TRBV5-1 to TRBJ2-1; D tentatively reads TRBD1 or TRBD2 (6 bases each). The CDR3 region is CASSSLSGGRNEQFF. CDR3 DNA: TGCGCCAGCAGCTCGCTTTCCGGGGGCAGGAATGAGCAGTTCTTC.